The clone carrying this T cell receptor beta chain was detected only a few times. The antigen is undetermined. Use of 60 Vbeta and 13 Jbeta primers characterized the PCR. TCRdb keeps only in-frame clones here, not all; method: immunoSEQ multiplex PCR. The sample contains about 200,000 clones, about 77% of which appear only once. This specimen belongs to a study of cytomegalovirus exposure and HLA in healthy donors. Regarding the study as a whole: According to the study, some 160 TCR beta chains were cytomegalovirus-associated.

The CDR3 contains 13 residues. Trimming removed 3 bases at V and 5 bases at J, with 10 bases between. In germline, CDR1 is MGHRA, CDR2 YSYEKL. This clonotype originated in a woman in her 30s in good health and CMV-seronegative. Source material: PBMCs. V usage is TRBV4-1 and J usage is TRBJ1-2; D not resolved. The CDR3 here is CASSQFFLYGYTF. The CDR3 DNA follows: TGCGCCAGCAGCCAGTTTTTCTTATATGGCTACACCTTC.